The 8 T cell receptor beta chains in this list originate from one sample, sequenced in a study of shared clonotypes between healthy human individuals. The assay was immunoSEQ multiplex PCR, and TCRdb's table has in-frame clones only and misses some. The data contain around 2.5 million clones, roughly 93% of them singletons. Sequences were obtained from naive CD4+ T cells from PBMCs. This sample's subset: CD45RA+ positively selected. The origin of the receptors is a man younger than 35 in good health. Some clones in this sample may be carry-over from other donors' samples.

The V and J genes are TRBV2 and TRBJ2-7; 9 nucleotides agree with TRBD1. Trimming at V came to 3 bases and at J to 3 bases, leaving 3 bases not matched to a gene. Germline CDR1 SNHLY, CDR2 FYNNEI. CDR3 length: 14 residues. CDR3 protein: CASSERTGDYEQYF. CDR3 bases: TGTGCCAGCAGTGAGAGGACAGGGGACTACGAGCAGTACTTC.

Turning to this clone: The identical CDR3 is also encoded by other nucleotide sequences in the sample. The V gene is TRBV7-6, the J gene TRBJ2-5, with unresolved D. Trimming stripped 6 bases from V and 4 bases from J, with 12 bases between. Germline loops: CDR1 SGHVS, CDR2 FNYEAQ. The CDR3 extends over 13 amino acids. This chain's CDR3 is CASSSRVGETQYF. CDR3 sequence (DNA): TGTGCCAGCAGTTCACGGGTGGGAGAGACCCAGTACTTC.

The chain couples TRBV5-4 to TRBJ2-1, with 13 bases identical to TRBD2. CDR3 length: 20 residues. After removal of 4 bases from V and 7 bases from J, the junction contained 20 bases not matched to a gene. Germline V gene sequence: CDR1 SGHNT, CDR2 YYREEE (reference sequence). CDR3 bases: TGTGCCAGCAGCCCGGTCATAGGGACTAGCGGGATAAAAGTGGGGAATGAGCAGTTCTTC. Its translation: CASSPVIGTSGIKVGNEQFF.

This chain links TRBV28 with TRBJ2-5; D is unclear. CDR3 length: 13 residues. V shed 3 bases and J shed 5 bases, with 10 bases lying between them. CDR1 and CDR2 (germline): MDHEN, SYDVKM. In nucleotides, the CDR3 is TGTGCCAGCAGTTTCGATGCGGTGGAGACCCAGTACTTC. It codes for CASSFDAVETQYF.

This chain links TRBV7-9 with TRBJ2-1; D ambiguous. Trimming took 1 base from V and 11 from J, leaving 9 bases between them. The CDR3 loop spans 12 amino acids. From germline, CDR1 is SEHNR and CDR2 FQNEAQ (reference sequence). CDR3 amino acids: CASSLDVSQQFF. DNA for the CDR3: TGTGCCAGCAGCTTAGATGTATCCCAGCAGTTCTTC. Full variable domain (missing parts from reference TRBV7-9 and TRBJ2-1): DTGVSQNPRHKITKRGQNVTFRCDPISEHNRLYWYRQTLGQGPEFLTYFQNEAQLEKSRLLSDRFSAERPKGSFSTLEIQRTEQGDSAMYLCASSLDVSQQFFGPGTRLTVL.

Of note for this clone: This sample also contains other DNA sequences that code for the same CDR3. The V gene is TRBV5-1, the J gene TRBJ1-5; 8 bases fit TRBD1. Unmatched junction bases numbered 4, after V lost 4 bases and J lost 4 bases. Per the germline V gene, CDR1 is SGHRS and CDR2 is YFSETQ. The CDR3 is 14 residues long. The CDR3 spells CASSPGQGNQPQHF. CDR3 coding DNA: TGCGCCAGCAGCCCAGGACAGGGAAATCAGCCCCAGCATTTT.

The CDR3: CASTGSGLTYNEQFF. The CDR3 nucleotides are TGTGCCAGCACTGGGAGCGGGCTCACCTACAATGAGCAGTTCTTC. V usage is TRBV27 and J usage is TRBJ2-1; maybe TRBD2 (6 bases). The V and J ends lost 7 bases and 2 bases respectively, with 15 bases between them. Germline CDR1 MNHEY, CDR2 SMNVEV (reference sequence). The CDR3 extends over 15 amino acids.

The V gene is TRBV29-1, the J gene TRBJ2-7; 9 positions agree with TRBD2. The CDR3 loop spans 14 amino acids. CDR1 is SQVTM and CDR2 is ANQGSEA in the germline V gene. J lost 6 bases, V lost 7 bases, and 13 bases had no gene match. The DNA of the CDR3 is TGCAGCGCCCGGAATCTAGCGGGAACGGCCGAGCAGTACTTC. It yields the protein CSARNLAGTAEQYF.